The present T cell receptor beta chain was sequenced within a study of blood T cells in healthy people across ages (dated by TCRdb to between 2015 and 2017). For context, the study as a whole: In model experiments, template switching captured roughly one uniquely barcoded TCR beta cDNA molecule for every two T cells. Using deep sequencing normalized with unique cDNA molecular identifiers, the study measured how TCR beta repertoire diversity changes with age. Donors were grouped into four age groups: young (average roughly 15 years), middle-aged (over 35), aged (62) and long-lived (just over 80). To avoid experimental bias, donors of different ages were spread randomly across the sequencing lanes. The study analyzed two additional independent replicas of 1 million unique cDNA reads from the same blood draw for two donors, one aged 18 to 29 and one aged 80 or older. Points the paper makes about the study in general: Estimates of total diversity based on one million sequenced T cells were considered lower bounds and underestimates. Bulk unsorted PBMC profiling prevented conclusive comparison of naive and antigen-experienced compartments. Compared with the aged group, the long-lived group had more naive CD4+ T cells, fewer expanded clones and increased TCR diversity, suggesting age selection. Because donor CMV infection status was unknown, age-related changes in expanded clonotypes were potentially confounded. The percentage of naive T cells measured by flow cytometry correlated strongly with observed TCR beta diversity. Observed TCR beta diversity per million T cells fell roughly linearly with age, and a significant reduction was already apparent by age about 43.

The count of this clonotype is one. What antigen it recognizes has not been identified. Base qualities are not at hand, and no much larger clone is one base apart. The roughly 39 donors, aged about 6 to 100 years, were systemically healthy Caucasian individuals from Russia. Each donor gave about 10 milliliters of peripheral blood, drawn into EDTA-treated Vacutainer tubes. Ficoll-Paque density-gradient centrifugation was used to isolate PBMCs, with at least 6.5 million per sample. Total RNA, at least 5 micrograms per sample, was extracted from PBMCs with Trizol reagent. For every donor, flow cytometry on a PBMC aliquot measured the percentage of naive CD45RAhigh/CD27high T cells. The library was made by 5' RACE. Sequencer: Illumina HiSeq 2500. The second PCR ran for about 6 to 12 cycles and used a J-beta primer mix along with a sample-barcoded 5' primer. Each TCR beta cDNA molecule received a unique molecular identifier from a template-switch 5' adaptor carrying 12 random nucleotides. Each sample yielded at least 3 million CDR3-containing paired-end reads. First-strand cDNA synthesis was performed from all RNA using the Mint cDNA synthesis kit, with priming by a TRBC-specific oligonucleotide. After uracil-DNA glycosylase treatment, a first 18-cycle PCR used universal primers M1SS and BC2_uni_R on all cDNA. Regarding the original processing steps: For normalization, 1 million high-quality reads, each with a distinct molecular identifier, were randomly selected from each sample. Instead of being binned into consensus sequences, reads with shared molecular identifiers were discarded. CDR3 identification, clonotype clustering and error correction used MiTCR with a Q25 quality threshold and the strictest error-elimination algorithm. A nonparametric unseen species model with Euler transformation was used to estimate a lower bound on total TCR beta diversity. TCRdb redid the processing of the public reads, applying fastp at Q25 and MiXCR, and retained in-frame beta chains. For every CDR3 protein sequence, its rows merge into one entry that carries the most common genes and DNA. Here the V and J calls rest on TCRdb's processing, not on the authors' analysis. This sample comprises 800,000 or so distinct CDR3 sequences, 62% of them detected only once. In total, the top ten clones hold around a quarter of the sample.

Cut back by 3 bases and 1 base, the V and J ends lie 15 bases apart. Sequences MGHRA (CDR1) and YSYEKL (CDR2) are obtained from the germline V gene. The cysteine opens and the phenylalanine closes a CDR3 of 16 amino acids. Just the 48-base CDR3 DNA is kept, in frame starting at base 1. The source is a man aged 30 to 45 in good health. The sequenced material came from blood. Recombination linked TRBV4-1 to TRBJ1-2, and TRBD1 may be the D gene, going by 6 matching bases. The CDR3 in this case is CASSHGLRQDNYGYTF. The nucleotide sequence is given as TGCGCCAGCAGCCACGGGCTACGACAGGATAACTATGGCTACACCTTC.